These T cell receptor beta chains were read from a single sample in a study of cytomegalovirus exposure and HLA in healthy donors. Using immunoSEQ multiplex PCR, the repertoire was profiled, and TCRdb retains in-frame clones only, with some absent. This table holds 120,000 to 150,000 clones, approximately 82% found once. Sequencing input: PBMCs. The receptors derive from a man aged 40-55 years in good health and CMV-seronegative. Each CDR3 is given with its conserved first and last residue. Each record gives: V gene, CDR3 protein.

V: TRBV5-1; CDR3: CASSWTGGVGEQFF
V: TRBV5-1; CDR3: CASSLRDRRSRGYTF
V: TRBV9; CDR3: CASSVGQGPLAQYF
V: TRBV7-2; CDR3: CASSFRAWNTEAFF
V: TRBV6-6; CDR3: CASSYGGAFADTQYF
V: TRBV7-2; CDR3: CASSPVANQPQHF
V: TRBV10-1; CDR3: CAGPRGEAYEQYF
V: TRBV6-1; CDR3: CASSERTGGGYTF
V: TRBV7-9; CDR3: CASSLNRRLNSGNTIYF
V: TRBV5-4; CDR3: CASSRDRGAYNEQFF
V: TRBV7-2; CDR3: CASSLSLGATYEQYF
V: TRBV12-5; CDR3: CASGLPGDEQFF
V: TRBV6-5; CDR3: CASSGRTVRETQYF
V: TRBV5-5; CDR3: CASSPQRGAGNYGYTF
V: TRBV29-1; CDR3: CSVVGGVDGTDTQYF
V: TRBV18; CDR3: CASSPFRDGELFF
V: TRBV5-6; CDR3: CASSRDRYYSPLHF
V: TRBV5-1; CDR3: CASSLGSVSGRGIGYTF
V: TRBV4-1; CDR3: CASSPQGADYGYTF
V: TRBV9; CDR3: CASSRDSLNSPLHF
V: TRBV2; CDR3: CASSEEGINEQFF
V: TRBV19; CDR3: CATGQVYRNEQFF
V: TRBV19; CDR3: CASSPPRGWRRSYNEQFF
V: TRBV10-3; CDR3: CAITARTDNEQFF
V: TRBV5-1; CDR3: CASQPSGASGEQYF